This TCR beta chain was recovered during a study of T cell responses to AZD1222 COVID-19 vaccine (dated by TCRdb to about 2021). Regarding the complete study: Because spike-specific TCR depth and breadth did not differ between the two schedules, AZD1222 recipients who got a second dose at roughly 4 weeks were pooled with those who got a second dose at roughly 12 weeks. A total of roughly 240 trial participants underwent TCR sequencing, of whom about 200 received two doses of AZD1222 and some 26 received two doses of the MenACWY control vaccine. Trial participants were enrolled by age into 18-55, 56-69 and 70-plus year subgroups, with roughly 150, 30 and 60 TCR-sequenced participants respectively. On the study overall, not on this receptor specifically: The 56-69-year group was small, and its depth increase did not reach significance, likely because of low power. Epitopes outside the regions mutated in the B.1.351 and B.1.1.7 variants were reportedly recognized by nearly half of the unique spike-specific TCRs. No day 14 peak-response samples were available, so repertoires were characterized only after the peak T cell response. Spike-specific TCR breadth and depth rose significantly after two AZD1222 doses compared with day 0 and with MenACWY recipients. Participants were mostly white British and included more females than males, and it was suggested by the authors that clonal diversity may have been underestimated. The whole spike protein was spanned by vaccine-associated CD4 TCRs, and dominant responses were seen in regions 160-218 and 743-854. Conclusions about previously exposed vaccinees are limited because only six or seven AZD1222 recipients were SARS-CoV-2 seropositive at baseline.

Trimming takes 0 bases from V and 3 bases from J, and the germline ends sit 6 bases apart. The CDR3, from cysteine to phenylalanine, totals 12 residues. Only CDR3 DNA is held: 36 bases, read in frame from base 1. As encoded in the germline V gene, CDR1 is SQVTM while CDR2 is ANQGSEA. The CDR3 regions of human TCRbeta chains were subjected to immunosequencing. The original pipeline was this. Repertoire TCRs were checked for matches against a reference library of SARS-CoV-2-specific TCRs that had been generated using the MIRA antigen-specificity platform. Breadth was defined as the fraction of unique TCRs that were SARS-CoV-2-associated. Depth was defined as the fraction of total T cells that were SARS-CoV-2-associated. Using the MIRA data, each spike-specific TCR was mapped to the spike region that the TCR reacts to and placed in a CD4 or CD8 class. Log10-transformed breadth and depth values were compared by one-way ANOVA with Sidak's multiple comparisons tests. TCRdb retrieved this table from immuneACCESS and kept in-frame rearrangements only. Not all clones are present; in checked studies, unresolved V genes account for under half, and no reason is known for the remainder. The V and J calls and clone size are taken from that table; D and trimming were inferred from the DNA. Here the sample has approximately 70,000 clones; 85% occur a single time. The ten largest clones add up to 20% of the sample.

The time point label corresponds to: baseline before first vaccination. Vaccinee samples were obtained from the UK trials COV001 and COV002, which included a single-blind randomized controlled phase 2/3 trial of AZD1222 (ChAdOx1 nCoV-19) in healthy adults. For TCRbeta chain sequencing, PBMC samples were collected from trial participants at day 0 and at day 28 after the second dose. This clone was counted once. Its binding antigen is unknown. Per-nucleotide qualities are absent, and no much larger clonotype sits a single base away. The V gene is TRBV29-1 and the J gene is TRBJ2-7; no D gene call is confident. The specimen was peripheral blood, collected on day 0 of AZD1222 vaccination. The origin of this receptor is an adult in good health. The CDR3 region reads CSVEDPGYEQYF. DNA sequence: TGCAGCGTTGAAGATCCCGGCTACGAGCAGTACTTC.